This passage covers 6 T cell receptor beta chains from one sample sequenced in a study of beta chain features in type 1 diabetes. As every portion of the isolated RNA was reverse transcribed, the sequencing read expressed TCRB transcripts. Libraries were prepared by immunoSEQ multiplex PCR; TCRdb keeps only in-frame clonotypes and omits some of them. The data hold 300,000 to 350,000 clones, with approximately 8.2% observed a single time. Source material: central memory CD4+ T cells from blood. All receptors derive from a woman between 18 and 30 years old in good health.

This clone was observed a handful of times. A much larger clone is a single base away; this may be a read error. The genes are TRBV7-2 and TRBJ2-2, with 8 nucleotides matching TRBD1. The V segment lost 5 bases and the J segment 5 bases; nucleotides outside the gene matches: 1. The CDR3 totals 13 residues. Germline V gene data show CDR1 as SGHTA and CDR2 as FQGNSA. This CDR3 is CASSGQGTGELFF. CDR3 DNA: TGTGCCAGCAGCGGACAGGGAACCGGGGAGCTGTTTTTT.

This clone was detected a few times. V and J are TRBV28 and TRBJ2-2; D is ambiguous. Germline V CDR1 and CDR2: MDHEN, SYDVKM. With 3 bases removed from V and 6 bases from J, the gap between germline ends came to 2 bases. CDR3 size: 11 residues. Written as DNA, the CDR3 is TGTGCCAGCAGTTTTGCCGGGGAGCTGTTTTTT. It yields the protein CASSFAGELFF.

J is TRBJ2-5 and V is TRBV6-5; D not certain. CDR1 is MNHEY and CDR2 is SVGAGI in the germline V gene. V gave up 6 bases and J gave up 2 bases, with 10 bases separating them. This CDR3 has 13 amino acids. The CDR3: CASSRLWQETQYF. In DNA form, the CDR3 reads TGTGCCAGCAGCCGTCTATGGCAAGAGACCCAGTACTTC.

Many counts were recorded for this clone. V is TRBV28 and J is TRBJ1-1; unclear D gene. Germline values: CDR1 MDHEN, CDR2 SYDVKM. The CDR3 length is 11 residues. Trimming shortened V by 3 bases and J by 9 bases, and 8 bases separated the two germline ends. CDR3 amino acids: CASSFSRKAFF. DNA of the CDR3: TGTGCCAGCAGTTTTTCGAGGAAAGCTTTCTTT.

The genes are TRBV29-1 and TRBJ1-1; D may be TRBD1 (5 bases). V was shortened by 7 bases and J by 1 base, with 13 bases between the two germline ends. The CDR3 has 13 residues. Germline V gene sequence: CDR1 SQVTM, CDR2 ANQGSEA. CDR3 sequence: CSGADIRNTEAFF. The CDR3 DNA is TGCAGCGGGGCGGACATAAGGAACACTGAAGCTTTCTTT.

This clone was observed a few times. The V and J genes are TRBV11-2 and TRBJ2-5, with a possible D match to TRBD2 (6 bases). V lost 0 bases and J 3 bases, leaving 8 bases between the germline ends. The CDR3 covers 14 residues. Germline-derived CDR1 and CDR2 are SGHAT and FQNNGV. The CDR3 sequence is CASSLDTGEETQYF. The CDR3 region has the DNA TGTGCCAGCAGCTTAGATACGGGGGAAGAGACCCAGTACTTC.